This entry lists 7 T cell receptor beta chains sequenced from one sample in a study of blood T cell repertoires in COVID-19. Assay: immunoSEQ multiplex PCR; the TCRdb copy retains only in-frame clones and omits some. This table has 250,000 to 300,000 clones, about 86% appearing once. The sample consisted of peripheral blood. The receptor set was obtained from a woman in her twenties or thirties with COVID-19, enrolled during active disease.

In this sample, this clone turned up once. The chain combines TRBV27 with TRBJ2-7; 9 bases agree with TRBD1. The trim removed 4 bases at V and 3 bases at J, leaving 7 bases unmatched. Germline loops: CDR1 MNHEY, CDR2 SMNVEV (reference sequence). The CDR3 sequence is 15 residues long. This CDR3 is CASSSSGTGIYEQYF. In DNA form, the CDR3 reads TGTGCCAGCAGTTCCTCCGGGACAGGGATCTACGAGCAGTACTTC.

The gene calls are TRBV3-1 (or the pseudogene TRBV3-2) and TRBJ1-3; D is ambiguous. Germline V gene sequence: CDR1 LGHDT, CDR2 YNNKEL (reference sequence). The CDR3 length is 14 residues. The V and J ends lost 4 bases and 1 base respectively, with 8 bases between them. The CDR3 DNA follows: TGTGCCAGCAGCCTCAGGATTTCTGGAAACACCATATATTTT. Translated, it gives CASSLRISGNTIYF.

This clone has just a few counts. This sequence joins TRBV19 and TRBJ1-1, with D uncertain. Germline CDR1 is LNHDA and CDR2 is SQIVND (reference sequence). CDR3 length equals 16 residues. V was clipped by 0 bases and J by 0 bases, with 11 bases between them. The CDR3 is CASSIDMRQMNTEAFF. CDR3 sequence (DNA): TGTGCCAGTAGTATAGATATGAGACAAATGAACACTGAAGCTTTCTTT.

The chain has TRBV21-1 and TRBJ1-3. TRBV21-1 is a pseudogene locus. CDR3 size: 13 residues. CDR3 sequence reads: CASSKRGKNTIYF. The CDR3 bases are TGTGCCAGCAGCAAAAGAGGGAAAAACACCATATATTTT.

This chain links TRBV5-8 with TRBJ2-3; possible D gene TRBD2, 5 bases. In germline, CDR1 is SGHTS, CDR2 YDEGEE. V was clipped by 4 bases and J by 1 base, with 13 bases between them. The CDR3 is 15 residues long. This CDR3 is CASSPGLDRTDTQYF. As DNA, the CDR3 is TGTGCCAGCAGCCCTGGACTGGATCGCACAGATACGCAGTATTTT.

The V and J genes are TRBV2 and TRBJ2-7, with 11 bases aligning to TRBD2. CDR1 and CDR2 from the germline V gene are SNHLY and FYNNEI. The CDR3 extends over 16 amino acids. With V trimmed by 8 bases and J by 5 bases, 14 bases remained unmatched. This CDR3 reads CASQELAGVPVNEQYF. The CDR3 coding sequence is TGTGCCAGCCAGGAACTAGCGGGGGTCCCGGTGAACGAGCAGTACTTC. The complete variable domain, with remaining parts taken from reference TRBV2 and TRBJ2-7, reads EPEVTQTPSHQVTQMGQEVILRCVPISNHLYFYWYRQILGQKVEFLVSFYNNEISEKSEIFDDQFSVERPDGSNFTLKIRSTKLEDSAMYFCASQELAGVPVNEQYFGPGTRLTVT.

The rearrangement joins TRBV15 to TRBJ2-3, with a tentative D call TRBD1 (7 bases). V gave up 0 bases and J gave up 2 bases, with 15 bases separating them. The CDR3 consists of 17 residues. Germline CDR1 is LNHNV and CDR2 is YYDKDF (reference sequence). This CDR3 is CATSRDRGRGATDTQYF. CDR3 nucleotide sequence: TGTGCCACCAGCAGAGATCGCGGCAGGGGGGCCACAGATACGCAGTATTTT.